The 5 T cell receptor beta chains in this list originate from one sample, sequenced in a study of CD8+ T cells in alopecia areata. Treatment described: oral pan-JAK inhibitor, 5-10 mg twice daily. Extraction of RNA preceded its reverse transcription into cDNA, which served as the sequencing template. Profiling relied on immunoSEQ multiplex PCR, and the TCRdb table lists in-frame clones only, not all of them. The sample lists about 100,000 clones, around 84% seen once, with 24% in the top ten. The sequenced sample was CD8+ T cells sorted from blood, obtained at week 24, from a patient treated with tofacitinib. The receptors were gathered from a human donor with alopecia areata.

J is TRBJ2-1 and V is TRBV29-1, with 9 nucleotides matching TRBD1. CDR1 is SQVTM, CDR2 ANQGSEA, per germline. The CDR3 runs 14 residues. The CDR3 coding sequence is TGCAGTTGCCGCCCGGGACAGGGAAACAATGAGCAGTTCTTC. This codes for CSCRPGQGNNEQFF.

The table lists this clone with a few counts. The chain is built from TRBV11-2 and TRBJ1-1, with TRBD1 matching over 8 bases. Germline CDR1 and CDR2: SGHAT and FQNNGV. The CDR3 extends over 15 amino acids. Trimming cost V 3 bases and J 5 bases; bases outside gene matches: 8. In DNA, the CDR3 is TGTGCCAGCAGCTTCGGACAGGGTAAGGTAACTGAAGCTTTCTTT. Its translation: CASSFGQGKVTEAFF.

This CDR3 reads CASSFRNRAINSPLHF. CDR3 nucleotides: TGTGCCAGCAGTTTTCGGAACAGGGCGATCAATTCACCCCTCCACTTT. The chain combines TRBV27 with TRBJ1-6; possible D gene TRBD1, 6 bases. Germline V gene lookup returns CDR1 MNHEY and CDR2 SMNVEV (reference sequence). The CDR3 extends over 16 amino acids. V was cut by 3 bases and J by 7 bases, with 16 bases left in between.

This rearrangement joins TRBV29-1 to TRBJ2-1; D gene unclear. The ends were cut back, 7 bases at V and 0 bases at J, with 10 bases in the middle. From germline, CDR1 is SQVTM and CDR2 ANQGSEA. The CDR3 length is 13 residues. DNA of the CDR3: TGCAGCGGGAGCACGAGCTCCTACAATGAGCAGTTCTTC. Amino acid sequence: CSGSTSSYNEQFF.

The rearrangement joins TRBV4-1 to TRBJ2-5; TRBD2 matches 10 bases. V gave up 2 bases and J gave up 1 base; unmatched junction bases: 10. Germline lookup yields CDR1 MGHRA and CDR2 YSYEKL. This CDR3 contains 18 residues. CDR3 protein: CASSQTLLAGLTQETQYF. In nucleotides, the CDR3 is TGCGCCAGCAGCCAAACTCTACTAGCGGGGCTTACCCAAGAGACCCAGTACTTC.